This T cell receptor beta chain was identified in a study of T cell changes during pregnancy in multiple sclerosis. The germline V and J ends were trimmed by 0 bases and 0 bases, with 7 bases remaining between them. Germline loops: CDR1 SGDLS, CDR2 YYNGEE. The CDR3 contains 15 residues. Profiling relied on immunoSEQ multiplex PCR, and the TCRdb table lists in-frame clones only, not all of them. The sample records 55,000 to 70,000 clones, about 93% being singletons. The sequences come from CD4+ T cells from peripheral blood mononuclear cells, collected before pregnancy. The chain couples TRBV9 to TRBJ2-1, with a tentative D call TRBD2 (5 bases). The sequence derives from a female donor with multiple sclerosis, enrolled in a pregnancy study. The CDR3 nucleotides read TGTGCCAGCAGCGTAGGGGAGAGCTCCTACAATGAGCAGTTCTTC. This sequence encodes CASSVGESSYNEQFF.